Listed here are 20 T cell receptor beta chains from one sample, sequenced in a study of blood T cell repertoires in COVID-19. The method was immunoSEQ multiplex PCR; TCRdb's version includes in-frame clones alone and lacks a portion of them. This table holds about 52,000 clones, roughly 89% found once. Sequences were obtained from peripheral blood. Every receptor here comes from a man older than 75 with active or convalescent COVID-19.

The chain joins TRBV5-1 to TRBJ1-3, with 11 bases matching TRBD1. The V segment lost 4 bases and the J segment 0 bases; nucleotides outside the gene matches: 6. Per germline, CDR1 SGHRS and CDR2 YFSETQ. This CDR3 spans 17 amino acids. The CDR3 sequence: CASSHGTGGNSGNTIYF. DNA for the CDR3: TGCGCCAGCAGCCACGGGACAGGGGGGAACTCTGGAAACACCATATATTTT.

The genes are TRBV21-1 and TRBJ2-5; the table assigns TRBD1, which was not confirmed against the DNA. TRBV21-1 is noted as a pseudogene. CDR3 length: 12 residues. The CDR3 is CASKNSQETQYF. The CDR3 nucleotides are TGTGCCAGCAAAAACAGTCAAGAGACCCAGTACTTC.

This clone came up a few times. The chain carries TRBV3-1 (or the pseudogene TRBV3-2) and TRBJ2-4; no firm D call. CDR3 length: 16 residues. Trimming shortened V by 1 base and J by 0 bases, and 10 bases separated the two germline ends. Germline V CDR1 and CDR2: LGHDT, YNNKEL (reference sequence). CDR3 sequence (DNA): TGTGCCAGCAGCCAAGGTAGCCCGCTAGCCAAAAACATTCAGTACTTC. The encoded protein is CASSQGSPLAKNIQYF.

This chain links TRBV15 with TRBJ1-1; TRBD1 might be the D (5 bases). The germline V gene has CDR1 LNHNV and CDR2 YYDKDF (reference sequence). V was shortened by 0 bases and J by 5 bases, with 13 bases between the two germline ends. The CDR3 runs 15 residues. CDR3 amino acids: CATSRDRRGWTEAFF. CDR3 coding DNA: TGTGCCACCAGCAGAGATCGAAGGGGATGGACTGAAGCTTTCTTT.

In regard to this clone: An end of the junction differs from the germline gene, which may be a read error. The chain joins TRBV29-1 to TRBJ2-3; D may be TRBD2 (5 bases). The CDR3 sequence is 10 residues long. Germline CDR1 reads SQVTM; CDR2 reads ANQGSEA. The CDR3 spells CSVRSGEENF. As DNA, the CDR3 is TGCAGCGTAAGGTCCGGGGAAGAGAATTTT.

This rearrangement joins TRBV27 to TRBJ1-1; possibly TRBD1 for D (6 bases). V shed 2 bases and J shed 4 bases, with 26 bases lying between them. This CDR3 spans 19 amino acids. CDR1 and CDR2 (germline): MNHEY, SMNVEV (reference sequence). The CDR3 region is CASSLTTLRTRRGGTEAFF. In DNA form, the CDR3 reads TGTGCCAGCAGTTTAACCACGCTTCGGACACGCCGAGGGGGCACTGAAGCTTTCTTT.

This chain uses TRBV6-1 with TRBJ2-2; D call uncertain. The CDR3 consists of 14 residues. V shed 3 bases and J shed 4 bases, with 9 bases lying between them. The V gene's germline CDR1 is MNHNS and CDR2 SASEGT. Written as DNA, the CDR3 is TGTGCCAGCAGTGAGCGGTACCTCACCGGGGAGCTGTTTTTT. Translated, it gives CASSERYLTGELFF.

This sequence joins TRBV3-1 (or the pseudogene TRBV3-2) and TRBJ1-6, with D uncertain. The CDR3 extends over 14 amino acids. Trimming cost V 1 base and J 5 bases, with 6 bases left between them. Germline CDR1 and CDR2: LGHDT and YNNKEL (reference sequence). The CDR3 DNA follows: TGTGCCAGCAGCCAAGTTCTAGATAATTCACCCCTCCACTTT. This sequence encodes CASSQVLDNSPLHF.

This clone was detected a few times. The chain couples TRBV30 to TRBJ2-3; no clear D. There are 14 residues in the CDR3. The germline V gene encodes CDR1 GTSNPN and CDR2 SVGIG (reference sequence). Deletions cut 4 bases from V and 0 bases from J, with 11 bases between. CDR3 DNA sequence: TGTGCCTGGACAGAAACTACTAGCACAGATACGCAGTATTTT. Its translation: CAWTETTSTDTQYF.

This chain joins TRBV30 and TRBJ1-5; D gene uncertain. CDR1 and CDR2 from the germline V gene are GTSNPN and SVGIG (reference sequence). The CDR3 extends over 13 amino acids. The V and J ends lost 0 bases and 2 bases respectively, with 5 bases between them. The CDR3 coding sequence is TGTGCCTGGAGTGTGAGGCGCAATCAGCCCCAGCATTTT. Translation: CAWSVRRNQPQHF. The entire variable domain, with the rest obtained from reference TRBV30 and TRBJ1-5, is as follows: SQTIHQWPATLVQPVGSPLSLECTVEGTSNPNLYWYRQAAGRGLQLLFYSVGIGQISSEVPQNLSASRPQDRQFILSSKKLLLSDSGFYLCAWSVRRNQPQHFGDGTRLSIL.

This rearrangement joins TRBV24-1 to TRBJ2-3; 11 bases agree with TRBD2. The CDR3 consists of 15 residues. The trim removed 3 bases at V and 4 bases at J, leaving 2 bases unmatched. Germline V gives CDR1 KGHDR, CDR2 SFDVKD. The CDR3 DNA reads TGTGCCACCAGTGATATAGCGGGAGGGGCAGATACGCAGTATTTT. Translating gives CATSDIAGGADTQYF.

The rearrangement uses TRBV28 and TRBJ2-2, with 7 nucleotides matching TRBD2. This CDR3 region has 21 residues. J gave up 5 bases and V 5 bases, and 26 bases lay outside the gene matches. Looked up from germline, CDR1 is MDHEN and CDR2 is SYDVKM. CDR3 coding DNA: TGTGCCAGCAGTCTCCTCCGGGACTTTCCCCCACTCCCCGGGGGGACCGGGGAGCTGTTTTTT. Translating gives CASSLLRDFPPLPGGTGELFF.

This chain connects TRBV19 to TRBJ2-1; TRBD2 matches at 8 bases. CDR3 length equals 15 residues. V shed 8 bases and J 5 bases; nucleotides not matched to a gene: 11. The germline CDR1 and CDR2 sequences are LNHDA and SQIVND (reference sequence). CDR3 coding DNA: TGTGCCAGTGGAAATTCCGGGACTAGGGACAATGAGCAGTTCTTC. This gives the protein CASGNSGTRDNEQFF.

This clone has just one count. The chain recombines TRBV7-2 with TRBJ1-1; TRBD1 might be the D (5 bases). The V end was cut by 3 bases, the J end by 5 bases, with 19 bases between. The CDR3 totals 16 residues. The germline V gene encodes CDR1 SGHTA and CDR2 FQGNSA. Written as DNA, the CDR3 is TGTGCCAGCAGCTTCGGGAGGGTCCTCGGGGGGACTGAAGCTTTCTTT. This encodes CASSFGRVLGGTEAFF.

The CDR3 is CASSRGLAGARQETQYF. In nucleotides, the CDR3 is TGTGCCAGCAGCCGGGGACTAGCGGGAGCTCGACAAGAGACCCAGTACTTC. The chain has TRBV4-2 and TRBJ2-5; 14 bases match TRBD2. The CDR3 has 17 residues. Germline CDR1 reads LGHNA; CDR2 reads YNFKEQ. The trim removed 4 bases at V and 2 bases at J, leaving 6 bases unmatched.

This clone occurred a few times. The chain employs TRBV5-1 and TRBJ2-3, with D possibly matching TRBD1 (6 bases). CDR3 length: 11 amino acids. Trimming left V 5 bases short and J 7 bases short, with 8 bases between. Germline values: CDR1 SGHRS, CDR2 YFSETQ. CDR3 DNA: TGCGCCAGCAGGGGGGCCTATACGCAGTATTTT. It specifies CASRGAYTQYF. Complete variable domain (other parts from reference TRBV5-1 and TRBJ2-3): KAGVTQTPRYLIKTRGQQVTLSCSPISGHRSVSWYQQTPGQGLQFLFEYFSETQRNKGNFPGRFSGRQFSNSRSEMNVSTLELGDSALYLCASRGAYTQYFGPGTRLTVL.

The gene calls are TRBV11-1 and TRBJ2-7; tentatively, D is TRBD2 (6 bases). Germline lookup yields CDR1 SGHAT and CDR2 FQDESV (reference sequence). The CDR3 has 13 amino acids. Trimming left V 1 base short and J 3 bases short, with 7 bases between. The CDR3 spells CASSLEGGYEQYF. CDR3 in DNA: TGTGCCAGCAGCTTAGAGGGAGGCTACGAGCAGTACTTC.

V usage is TRBV28 and J usage is TRBJ1-6, with a possible D match to TRBD1 (5 bases). Trimming took 3 bases from V and 13 from J, leaving 10 bases between them. Germline V CDR1 and CDR2: MDHEN, SYDVKM. CDR3 length: 12 amino acids. The CDR3 DNA is TGTGCCAGCAGTTTCGGGGGGAGTCCCCTCCACTTT. It is translated as CASSFGGSPLHF.

This clone was detected only once. V gene TRBV11-2 combines with J gene TRBJ2-7; TRBD1 matches 7 bases. The CDR3 sequence is 17 residues long. Germline loops: CDR1 SGHAT, CDR2 FQNNGV. Trimming cost V 8 bases and J 3 bases; bases outside gene matches: 19. CDR3 in DNA: TGTGCCAGCTCCCTAGACCAGGGACAGATCCTTCTCTACGAGCAGTACTTC. Amino acid sequence: CASSLDQGQILLYEQYF.

The rearrangement links TRBV28 to TRBJ1-2; no clear D. V lost 3 bases, J lost 8 bases, and 10 bases lay in between. Per the germline V gene, CDR1 is MDHEN and CDR2 is SYDVKM. The CDR3 consists of 12 residues. The CDR3 protein is CASSFLVSGYTF. As DNA, the CDR3 is TGTGCCAGCAGTTTCCTCGTTAGCGGCTACACCTTC.